Listed here are 26 T cell receptor beta chains from one sample, sequenced in a study of T cells in tumors after PD-1 blockade. TCRdb keeps only in-frame clones here, not all; method: immunoSEQ multiplex PCR. The table shows nearly 25,000 clones, with about 82% occurring only once. Material: PBMCs, obtained after anti-PD-1 treatment. These TCRs come from a human donor with basal cell carcinoma.

The chain recombines TRBV27 with TRBJ1-5; 9 bases are shared with TRBD1. This CDR3 comprises 12 residues. The V segment lost 8 bases and the J segment 4 bases; nucleotides outside the gene matches: 0. Per germline, CDR1 MNHEY and CDR2 SMNVEV (reference sequence). In DNA form, the CDR3 reads TGTGCCAGCGGACAGGGGAATCAGCCCCAGCATTTT. The encoded protein is CASGQGNQPQHF.

The rearrangement uses TRBV7-8 and TRBJ2-5; 9 bases agree with TRBD2. This CDR3 is built from 17 residues. CDR1 is SGHVS and CDR2 is FQNEAQ in the germline V gene. The ends lost 0 bases at V and 5 bases at J; junction bases unmatched: 10. CDR3: CASSLAGGLALGETQYF. The CDR3, as DNA: TGTGCCAGCAGCTTAGCAGGGGGACTAGCTTTAGGGGAGACCCAGTACTTC. Full variable domain (rest looked up from reference TRBV7-8 and TRBJ2-5): GAGVSQSPRYKVAKRGQDVALRCDPISGHVSLFWYQQALGQGPEFLTYFQNEAQLDKSGLPSDRFFAERPEGSVSTLKIQRTQQEDSAVYLCASSLAGGLALGETQYFGPGTRLLVL.

The chain links TRBV5-1 to TRBJ2-5, with D perhaps matching TRBD1 (5 bases). CDR3 length: 14 residues. The V gene's germline CDR1 is SGHRS and CDR2 YFSETQ. Trimming stripped 1 base from V and 1 base from J, with 8 bases between. CDR3 coding DNA: TGCGCCAGCAGCTTGAAGACAGTCCAAGAGACCCAGTACTTC. Translating it yields CASSLKTVQETQYF.

The chain has TRBV18 and TRBJ1-2, with no clear D. The germline gives CDR1 KGHSH, CDR2 LQKENI. V lost 3 bases, J lost 1 base, and 12 bases lay in between. The CDR3 loop spans 15 amino acids. As DNA, the CDR3 is TGTGCCAGCTCACCCAGCCAGACGATTAACTATGGCTACACCTTC. As protein: CASSPSQTINYGYTF.

This clone is labeled medium-sized (0.01 to 0.1%). CDR3 in DNA: TGTGCCAGCAGTTTAAGGGCCGAAAAACTGTTTTTT. Its translation is CASSLRAEKLFF. This chain links TRBV12-3 or TRBV12-4 with TRBJ1-4; D unresolved. The V and J ends lost 2 bases and 8 bases respectively, with 6 bases between them. The CDR3 runs 12 residues.

The gene calls are TRBV9 and TRBJ1-1; 7 bases fit TRBD1. After removal of 4 bases from V and 3 bases from J, the junction contained 9 bases not matched to a gene. CDR1 and CDR2 (germline): SGDLS, YYNGEE. CDR3 length: 15 residues. DNA of the CDR3: TGTGCCAGCAGCCTTCGGACAGGAGGGGACACTGAAGCTTTCTTT. Amino acids: CASSLRTGGDTEAFF.

The rearrangement joins TRBV5-1 to TRBJ2-1; a possible D gene is TRBD1 (6 bases). The germline gives CDR1 SGHRS, CDR2 YFSETQ. The CDR3 spans 13 residues. The V and J ends lost 5 bases and 2 bases respectively, with 8 bases between them. DNA of the CDR3: TGCGCCAGCAGGGACAGCACCTACAATGAGCAGTTCTTC. Residues: CASRDSTYNEQFF. Combining the CDR3 with reference TRBV5-1 and TRBJ2-1 gives the whole variable domain KAGVTQTPRYLIKTRGQQVTLSCSPISGHRSVSWYQQTPGQGLQFLFEYFSETQRNKGNFPGRFSGRQFSNSRSEMNVSTLELGDSALYLCASRDSTYNEQFFGPGTRLTVL.

The chain has TRBV6-5 and TRBJ2-5; TRBD1 aligns across 8 bases. This CDR3 is built from 15 residues. The germline gives CDR1 MNHEY, CDR2 SVGAGI. V trimming: 0 bases; J trimming: 3 bases; junction bases outside the gene matches: 3. The DNA for the CDR3 is TGTGCCAGCAGTTACTCGGGGACAGGTGAAGAGACCCAGTACTTC. Encoded protein: CASSYSGTGEETQYF.

The V and J genes are TRBV5-1 and TRBJ1-2, with 8 nucleotides matching TRBD1. V lost 4 bases, J lost 8 bases, and 13 bases stayed unmatched. Germline V gene data show CDR1 as SGHRS and CDR2 as YFSETQ. The CDR3 is 15 residues long. CDR3: CASSETGARSGGYTF. CDR3 nucleotides: TGCGCCAGCAGCGAGACAGGGGCCCGCTCGGGGGGCTACACCTTC.

The chain uses TRBV7-2 and TRBJ2-3; D is perhaps TRBD2 (5 bases). The V gene's germline CDR1 is SGHTA and CDR2 FQGNSA. V lost 1 base, J lost 8 bases, and 10 bases lay in between. This CDR3 region has 13 residues. The CDR3 reads CASSLGAEGTQYF. For the CDR3, the DNA is TGTGCCAGCAGCTTAGGAGCGGAAGGTACGCAGTATTTT.

V gene TRBV7-9 combines with J gene TRBJ1-6, with 10 bases matching TRBD1. Per germline, CDR1 SEHNR and CDR2 FQNEAQ (reference sequence). There are 16 residues in the CDR3. V lost 2 bases, J lost 7 bases, and 5 bases stayed unmatched. In DNA, the CDR3 is TGTGCCAGCAGCTTACGGACAGGGGGAGGGAATTCACCCCTCCACTTT. It is translated as CASSLRTGGGNSPLHF.

The chain couples TRBV5-1 to TRBJ2-7; 12 bases are shared with TRBD1. The length of the CDR3 is 14 residues. CDR1 is SGHRS, CDR2 YFSETQ, per germline. V was clipped by 4 bases and J by 6 bases; unmatched bases: 5. As DNA, the CDR3 is TGCGCCAGCAGCCTGGGACAGGGGGCGTCCGAGCAGTACTTC. Its translation is CASSLGQGASEQYF.

This clone turned up a few times. J is TRBJ1-1 and V is TRBV7-9; D not resolved. There are 13 residues in the CDR3. Trimming shortened V by 1 base and J by 1 base, and 4 bases separated the two germline ends. Germline V gene sequence: CDR1 SEHNR, CDR2 FQNEAQ (reference sequence). The CDR3 spells CASSLVPNTEAFF. CDR3 DNA sequence: TGTGCCAGCAGCTTAGTTCCGAACACTGAAGCTTTCTTT.

The chain employs TRBV12-3 or TRBV12-4 and TRBJ1-2, with D hard to call. Between the trimmed V and J ends, which lost 7 bases and 6 bases, there was a span of 15 bases. The CDR3 covers 13 residues. The CDR3 coding sequence is TGTGCCAGCACTACCCGGGCAGCCCATGGCTACACCTTC. This sequence encodes CASTTRAAHGYTF.

This chain connects TRBV19 to TRBJ1-5; the match to TRBD1 covers 8 bases. J lost 3 bases, V lost 7 bases, and 2 bases had no gene match. Germline CDR1 is LNHDA and CDR2 is SQIVND (reference sequence). The CDR3 spans 13 residues. The DNA for the CDR3 is TGTGCCAGTAAGGACAGGGTCAATCAGCCCCAGCATTTT. Amino acid sequence: CASKDRVNQPQHF.

The J gene is TRBJ1-1, the V gene TRBV27; no firm D call. This CDR3 comprises 12 residues. The germline gives CDR1 MNHEY, CDR2 SMNVEV (reference sequence). Trimming removed 10 bases from V and 7 bases from J, with 16 bases in between. CDR3 sequence (DNA): TGTGCCACCCCGGCGGGTATTGGTGAAGCTTTCTTT. Its translation: CATPAGIGEAFF.

V usage is TRBV23-1 and J usage is TRBJ1-3; D not certain. TRBV23-1 is classed as an ORF, of uncertain function. Trimming pared 0 bases from V and 4 bases from J, leaving 16 bases between. The CDR3 has 17 amino acids. Here the CDR3 reads CASSQSQDGLPGNTIYF. Written as DNA, the CDR3 is TGCGCCAGCAGTCAATCCCAGGACGGTCTTCCAGGAAACACCATATATTTT.

The sample holds a few counts of this clone. The chain combines TRBV2 with TRBJ1-4, with 7 positions matching TRBD1. Trimming took 2 bases from V and 7 from J; bases not matched to a gene: 7. This CDR3 spans 15 amino acids. CDR1 is SNHLY, CDR2 FYNNEI, per germline. CDR3 in amino acids: CASSEFPGGGEKLFF. In DNA form, the CDR3 reads TGTGCCAGCAGTGAATTTCCAGGGGGTGGTGAAAAACTGTTTTTT.

The chain links TRBV5-4 to TRBJ1-2, with D unclear. V lost 0 bases and J lost 8, with 17 bases in between. Looked up from germline, CDR1 is SGHNT and CDR2 is YYREEE (reference sequence). The CDR3 contains 15 residues. CDR3 sequence: CASSLALLGSDGYTF. The CDR3 coding sequence is TGTGCCAGCAGCTTGGCCTTGCTAGGGTCCGACGGCTACACCTTC.

The chain employs TRBV4-2 and TRBJ1-2; D possibly corresponds to TRBD1 (5 bases). V was clipped by 2 bases and J by 0 bases, with 10 bases between them. The CDR3 sequence is 15 residues long. Looked up from germline, CDR1 is LGHNA and CDR2 is YNFKEQ. The CDR3 nucleotides are TGTGCCAGCAGCCAAACTCAGGGAACTAACTATGGCTACACCTTC. This gives the protein CASSQTQGTNYGYTF.

This clone was seen once. The V and J genes are TRBV5-6 and TRBJ1-1; 11 nucleotides agree with TRBD1. Germline CDR1 is SGHDT and CDR2 is YYEEEE. The CDR3 loop spans 14 amino acids. Losses at the gene ends were 9 bases for V and 6 bases for J; bases not matched to a gene: 10. CDR3 in DNA: TGTGCCACCAAATGGACAGGGGGCAGGGCTGAAGCTTTCTTT. This gives the protein CATKWTGGRAEAFF.

This chain connects TRBV7-2 to TRBJ2-5, with TRBD2 matching over 10 bases. The germline CDR1 and CDR2 sequences are SGHTA and FQGNSA. The CDR3 contains 16 residues. The V segment lost 5 bases and the J segment 5 bases; nucleotides outside the gene matches: 11. CDR3 in DNA: TGTGCCAGCAGCCGGCGATCTAGCGGGGGACGGGAGACCCAGTACTTC. Translation: CASSRRSSGGRETQYF. Using reference TRBV7-2 and TRBJ2-5 for the parts outside the CDR3, the full variable domain is GAGVSQSPSNKVTEKGKDVELRCDPISGHTALYWYRQSLGQGLEFLIYFQGNSAPDKSGLPSDRFSAERTGGSVSTLTIQRTQQEDSAVYLCASSRRSSGGRETQYFGPGTRLLVL.

This chain joins TRBV6-6 and TRBJ2-7; TRBD1 matches 9 bases. The J segment lost 2 bases and the V segment lost 5 bases, leaving 7 bases of the junction unmatched. Germline values: CDR1 MNHNY, CDR2 SVGAGI (reference sequence). The CDR3 runs to 15 residues. In DNA, the CDR3 is TGTGCCAGCAGTCGCAACAGGGGGCAGGCCTACGAGCAGTACTTC. Encoded protein: CASSRNRGQAYEQYF.

The rearrangement joins TRBV19 to TRBJ1-5; 7 nucleotides align to TRBD1. Losses at the gene ends were 6 bases for V and 0 bases for J; bases not matched to a gene: 5. The germline CDR1 and CDR2 sequences are LNHDA and SQIVND (reference sequence). The CDR3 has 15 residues. In DNA form, the CDR3 reads TGTGCCAGTAGGGGACAGTCTTATAGCAATCAGCCCCAGCATTTT. Protein: CASRGQSYSNQPQHF. Combining the CDR3 with reference TRBV19 and TRBJ1-5 gives the whole variable domain DGGITQSPKYLFRKEGQNVTLSCEQNLNHDAMYWYRQDPGQGLRLIYYSQIVNDFQKGDIAEGYSVSREKKESFPLTVTSAQKNPTAFYLCASRGQSYSNQPQHFGDGTRLSIL.

The chain uses TRBV18 and TRBJ2-1; D gene uncertain. The CDR3 is made up of 15 amino acids. Germline CDR1 and CDR2: KGHSH and LQKENI. V lost 2 bases and J lost 5, with 13 bases in between. CDR3 nucleotide sequence: TGTGCCAGCTCACCAATACCCCCCGGCAACAATGAGCAGTTCTTC. This codes for CASSPIPPGNNEQFF.

The V and J genes are TRBV6-1 and TRBJ2-7; 8 bases map to TRBD1. In germline, CDR1 is MNHNS, CDR2 SASEGT. Unmatched junction bases numbered 5, after V lost 2 bases and J lost 2 bases. There are 15 residues in the CDR3. The CDR3 sequence is CASSEQTGGPYEQYF. In DNA form, the CDR3 reads TGTGCCAGCAGTGAACAAACAGGGGGACCCTACGAGCAGTACTTC.